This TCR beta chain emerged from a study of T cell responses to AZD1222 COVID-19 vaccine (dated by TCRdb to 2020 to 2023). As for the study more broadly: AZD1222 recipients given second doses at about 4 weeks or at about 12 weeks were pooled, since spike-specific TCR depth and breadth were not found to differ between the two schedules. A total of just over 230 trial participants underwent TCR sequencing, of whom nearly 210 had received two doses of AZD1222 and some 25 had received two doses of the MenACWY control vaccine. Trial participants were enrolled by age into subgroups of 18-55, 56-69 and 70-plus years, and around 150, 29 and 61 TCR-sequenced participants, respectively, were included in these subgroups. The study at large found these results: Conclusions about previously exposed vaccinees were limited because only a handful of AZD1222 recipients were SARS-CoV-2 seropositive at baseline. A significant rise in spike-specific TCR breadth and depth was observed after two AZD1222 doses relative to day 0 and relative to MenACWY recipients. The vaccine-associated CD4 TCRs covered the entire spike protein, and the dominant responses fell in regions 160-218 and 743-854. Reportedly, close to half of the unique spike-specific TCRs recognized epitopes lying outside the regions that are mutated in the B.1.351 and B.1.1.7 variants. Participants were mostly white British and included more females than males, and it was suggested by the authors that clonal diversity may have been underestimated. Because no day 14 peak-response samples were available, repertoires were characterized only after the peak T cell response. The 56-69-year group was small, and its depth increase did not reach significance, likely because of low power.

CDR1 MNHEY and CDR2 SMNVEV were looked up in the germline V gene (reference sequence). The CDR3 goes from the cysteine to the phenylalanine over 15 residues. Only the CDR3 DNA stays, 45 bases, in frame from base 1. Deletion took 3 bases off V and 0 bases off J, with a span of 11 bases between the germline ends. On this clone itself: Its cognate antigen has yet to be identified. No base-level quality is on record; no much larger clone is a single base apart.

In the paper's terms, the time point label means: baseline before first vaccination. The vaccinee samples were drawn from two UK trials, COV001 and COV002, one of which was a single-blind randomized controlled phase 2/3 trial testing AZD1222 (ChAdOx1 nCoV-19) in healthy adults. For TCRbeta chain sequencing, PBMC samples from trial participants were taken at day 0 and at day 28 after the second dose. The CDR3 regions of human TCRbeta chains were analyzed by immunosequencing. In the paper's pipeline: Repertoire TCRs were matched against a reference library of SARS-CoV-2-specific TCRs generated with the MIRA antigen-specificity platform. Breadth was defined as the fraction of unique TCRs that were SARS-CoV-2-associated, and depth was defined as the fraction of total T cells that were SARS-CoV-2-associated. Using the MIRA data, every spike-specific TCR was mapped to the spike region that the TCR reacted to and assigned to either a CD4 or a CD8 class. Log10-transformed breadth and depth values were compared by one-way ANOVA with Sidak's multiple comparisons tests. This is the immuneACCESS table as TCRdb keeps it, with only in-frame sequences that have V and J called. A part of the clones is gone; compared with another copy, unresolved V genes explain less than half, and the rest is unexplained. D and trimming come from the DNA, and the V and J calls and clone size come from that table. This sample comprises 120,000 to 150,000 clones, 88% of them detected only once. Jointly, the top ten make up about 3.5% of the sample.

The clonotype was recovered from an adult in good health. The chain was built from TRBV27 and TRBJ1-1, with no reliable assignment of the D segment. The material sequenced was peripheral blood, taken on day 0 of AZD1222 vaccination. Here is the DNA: TGTGCCAGCAGTTTTAATCAGGATTTGAACACTGAAGCTTTCTTT. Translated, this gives CASSFNQDLNTEAFF.